A single sample gave rise to the 24 T cell receptor beta chains below, sequenced in a study of T cell repertoires in cytomegalovirus infection. No antigen has been assigned to these receptors. TCRdb independently ran MiXCR on the reads; one entry per CDR3 protein. The sample shows 450,000 to 600,000 distinct CDR3 sequences, roughly a third of them seen only once. Material: cultured PBMCs, obtained from culture after CMV antigen stimulation. All receptors come from a human donor in good health (CMV status not recorded). Some clones in this sample may be carry-over from other donors' samples.

The genes are TRBV28 and TRBJ1-5; D remains ambiguous. Germline assignment: CDR1 MDHEN and CDR2 SYDVKM. V shed 3 bases and J shed 6 bases, with 18 bases lying between them. The CDR3 sequence is 16 residues long. The CDR3 DNA is TGTGCCAGCAGTTTCAACGGCGCTGGGTTTGGTCAGCCCCAGCATTTT. This sequence encodes CASSFNGAGFGQPQHF.

This clonotype was seen only a few times. The genes are TRBV7-2 and TRBJ2-4; D is possibly TRBD2 (6 bases). This CDR3 spans 16 amino acids. Trimming took off 0 bases at V and 0 bases at J, with 9 bases between the two ends. The germline CDR1 and CDR2 sequences are SGHTA and FQGNSA. This chain's CDR3 is CASSLAPGVAKNIQYF. CDR3 in DNA: TGTGCCAGCAGCTTAGCGCCGGGGGTAGCCAAAAACATTCAGTACTTC.

The chain links TRBV7-2 to TRBJ2-3; D is unclear. V was shortened by 2 bases and J by 5 bases, with 14 bases between the two germline ends. The CDR3 spans 15 residues. CDR1 is SGHTA and CDR2 is FQGNSA in the germline V gene. CDR3 in amino acids: CASSLLPPPVDTQYF. CDR3 in DNA: TGTGCCAGCAGCTTACTCCCACCGCCGGTAGATACGCAGTATTTT.

The chain combines TRBV6-2 or TRBV6-3 with TRBJ1-5, with 7 bases lining up with TRBD1. With 6 bases clipped from V and 3 bases from J, the junction kept 5 bases outside the gene matches. Germline CDR1 and CDR2: MNHEY and SVGEGT. The CDR3 is 14 residues long. The CDR3 DNA follows: TGTGCCAGCAGACTACAGGGGCACAATCAGCCCCAGCATTTT. Its translation is CASRLQGHNQPQHF.

The CDR3: CASSLLRTSLGYNEQFF. The CDR3 nucleotides read TGTGCCAGCAGCTTACTCCGGACTAGTTTGGGTTACAATGAGCAGTTCTTC. The chain is built from TRBV7-8 and TRBJ2-1, with TRBD2 matching over 7 bases. The CDR3 loop spans 17 amino acids. After removal of 2 bases from V and 4 bases from J, the junction contained 11 bases not matched to a gene. Germline CDR1 SGHVS, CDR2 FQNEAQ.

The chain combines TRBV19 with TRBJ2-1; the match to TRBD1 covers 11 bases. Germline CDR1 is LNHDA and CDR2 is SQIVND (reference sequence). The trim removed 4 bases at V and 2 bases at J, leaving 16 bases unmatched. There are 20 residues in the CDR3. The CDR3 DNA follows: TGTGCCAGTAGTACCCCCTCGGGACAGGGGGAAGAGAACACCTACAATGAGCAGTTCTTC. Translating it yields CASSTPSGQGEENTYNEQFF.

The chain links TRBV7-2 to TRBJ2-7; D is ambiguous. Trimming pared 3 bases from V and 4 bases from J, leaving 13 bases between. Germline loops: CDR1 SGHTA, CDR2 FQGNSA. CDR3 size: 14 residues. The CDR3 region is CASSFRVTIYEQYF. In DNA form, the CDR3 reads TGTGCCAGCAGCTTCCGGGTCACAATTTACGAGCAGTACTTC.

This sequence joins TRBV6-6 and TRBJ2-5; D is undetermined. V lost 3 bases to trimming and J lost 4 bases, with 18 bases between them. This CDR3 has 16 residues. CDR1 and CDR2 (germline): MNHNY, SVGAGI (reference sequence). CDR3 sequence: CASSYRRGRTGETQYF. The CDR3 bases are TGTGCCAGCAGTTATAGGCGCGGAAGGACCGGAGAGACCCAGTACTTC.

CDR3 DNA sequence: TGTGCCAGCAGGGATGGGACTAGCGGGAGTGTTCGGTACGTC. Translating it yields CASRDGTSGSVRYV. The gene calls are TRBV6-6 and TRBJ2-7; 14 bases line up with TRBD2. Germline loops: CDR1 MNHNY, CDR2 SVGAGI (reference sequence). The ends lost 6 bases at V and 12 bases at J; junction bases unmatched: 10. The CDR3 spans 14 residues.

The chain is built from TRBV19 and TRBJ1-2; a possible D gene is TRBD1 (5 bases). The CDR3 loop spans 12 amino acids. Germline loops: CDR1 LNHDA, CDR2 SQIVND (reference sequence). Trimming shortened V by 8 bases and J by 2 bases, and 9 bases separated the two germline ends. CDR3: CASGGENYGYTF. The DNA for the CDR3 is TGTGCCAGTGGGGGGGAGAACTATGGCTACACCTTC.

The gene calls are TRBV4-2 and TRBJ1-1; D possibly corresponds to TRBD1 (5 bases). This CDR3 spans 15 amino acids. Germline assignment: CDR1 LGHNA and CDR2 YNFKEQ. Trimming shortened V by 0 bases and J by 4 bases, and 12 bases separated the two germline ends. This CDR3 reads CASSQDLQGFTEAFF. In DNA form, the CDR3 reads TGTGCCAGCAGCCAAGATCTCCAGGGATTCACTGAAGCTTTCTTT.

This chain connects TRBV5-1 to TRBJ2-1, with D perhaps TRBD2 (6 bases). Germline CDR1 reads SGHRS; CDR2 reads YFSETQ. CDR3 length equals 15 residues. V was shortened by 3 bases and J by 3 bases, with 13 bases between the two germline ends. Here the CDR3 reads CASSSETGGYNEQFF. DNA of the CDR3: TGCGCCAGCAGCTCGGAAACCGGGGGCTACAATGAGCAGTTCTTC.

The count of this clonotype is one. J is TRBJ2-5 and V is TRBV12-3 or TRBV12-4, with D uncertain. The V gene lost 6 bases and the J gene lost 5 bases, with 13 bases spanning the gap. This CDR3 comprises 13 residues. The CDR3 reads CASSSTRPETQYF. DNA for the CDR3: TGTGCCAGCAGCTCCACTCGGCCGGAGACCCAGTACTTC.

This clonotype was seen more than once but under ten times. The chain uses TRBV4-1 and TRBJ1-4; possible D gene TRBD1, 6 bases. Trimming took off 1 base at V and 0 bases at J, with 18 bases between the two ends. This CDR3 is 19 amino acids long. Germline V gene lookup returns CDR1 MGHRA and CDR2 YSYEKL. The DNA for the CDR3 is TGCGCCAGCAGCCAAGTCACACGAGGGGGGGTGTCAACTAATGAAAAACTGTTTTTT. This translates into CASSQVTRGGVSTNEKLFF.

V and J are TRBV6-5 and TRBJ1-2; D uncertain. Trimming took off 5 bases at V and 3 bases at J, with 13 bases between the two ends. Per the germline V gene, CDR1 is MNHEY and CDR2 is SVGAGI. The CDR3 is 14 amino acids. CDR3 in DNA: TGTGCCAGCAGTACCACGGACGGGTACTATGGCTACACCTTC. Protein sequence: CASSTTDGYYGYTF.

This clonotype has more than one count but fewer than ten. The chain has TRBV29-1 and TRBJ2-5; 8 bases match TRBD2. This CDR3 region has 16 residues. The trim removed 0 bases at V and 4 bases at J, leaving 10 bases unmatched. CDR1 is SQVTM and CDR2 is ANQGSEA in the germline V gene. The CDR3 sequence: CSVEDHWAGGGETQYF. The CDR3 DNA reads as TGCAGCGTTGAAGATCATTGGGCGGGAGGCGGAGAGACCCAGTACTTC.

The chain links TRBV7-2 to TRBJ2-5; 7 bases are a match to TRBD2. In germline, CDR1 is SGHTA, CDR2 FQGNSA. With V trimmed by 2 bases and J by 5 bases, 5 bases remained unmatched. The length of the CDR3 is 14 residues. The CDR3 loop is CTSSLRLAPETQYF. The CDR3 region has the DNA TGTACCAGCAGCTTAAGACTAGCTCCCGAGACCCAGTACTTC.

The J gene is TRBJ2-7, the V gene TRBV6-2 or TRBV6-3; TRBD1 matches 9 bases. The germline CDR1 and CDR2 sequences are MNHEY and SVGEGT. The CDR3 is 14 amino acids. The V gene end was trimmed by 6 bases and the J gene end by 6 bases; junction bases not matched to a gene: 9. CDR3 region: CASRKPGQGSEQYV. CDR3 nucleotide sequence: TGTGCCAGCAGAAAACCGGGACAGGGCTCCGAGCAGTACGTC.

This clonotype was counted a few times. The genes are TRBV12-3 or TRBV12-4 and TRBJ2-2; 14 bases align to TRBD2. The J segment lost 7 bases and the V segment lost 5 bases, leaving 6 bases of the junction unmatched. The CDR3 sequence is 16 residues long. The CDR3 nucleotides are TGTGCCAGCAGTATGACTAGCGGGAGGGCGAACGGGGAGCTGTTTTTT. Protein: CASSMTSGRANGELFF.

The chain couples TRBV15 to TRBJ1-4; D is perhaps TRBD1 (5 bases). Germline CDR1 LNHNV, CDR2 YYDKDF (reference sequence). The CDR3 runs to 14 residues. V dropped 2 bases and J dropped 2 bases, with 6 bases sitting between them. As DNA, the CDR3 is TGTGCCACCAGCAGACAGGGCACTAATGAAAAACTGTTTTTT. It translates to CATSRQGTNEKLFF.

This clonotype has just a few counts. The CDR3 region is CASGLRLLGKYNQPQHF. The CDR3 region has the DNA TGTGCTAGTGGTTTGCGGTTATTAGGGAAATACAATCAGCCCCAGCATTTT. This rearrangement joins TRBV12-5 to TRBJ1-5, with unresolved D. Germline assignment: CDR1 LGHNT and CDR2 FRNRAP. Trimming pared 2 bases from V and 3 bases from J, leaving 17 bases between. CDR3 length: 17 residues. Drawing the rest from reference TRBV12-5 and TRBJ1-5, the complete variable domain is DARVTQTPRHKVTEMGQEVTMRCQPILGHNTVFWYRQTMMQGLELLAYFRNRAPLDDSGMPKDRFSAEMPDATLATLKIQPSEPRDSAVYFCASGLRLLGKYNQPQHFGDGTRLSIL.

This clonotype has only a few counts. The chain links TRBV12-3 or TRBV12-4 to TRBJ1-4; 8 bases fit TRBD1. V was pared by 5 bases and J by 5 bases, with 10 bases of the junction left unmatched. This CDR3 comprises 16 residues. The CDR3 loop reads CASSVRGRSTNEKLFF. In nucleotides, the CDR3 is TGTGCCAGCAGTGTCAGGGGGCGGTCGACCAATGAAAAACTGTTTTTT.

The rearrangement joins TRBV7-2 to TRBJ2-3; 9 bases line up with TRBD2. The CDR3 consists of 19 residues. V lost 2 bases and J lost 0; bases outside the gene matches: 12. The V gene's germline CDR1 is SGHTA and CDR2 FQGNSA. Here the CDR3 reads CASSLSVWSSGTSTDTQYF. The CDR3, as DNA: TGTGCCAGCAGCTTATCGGTTTGGTCTAGCGGGACTAGCACAGATACGCAGTATTTT.

This clonotype was recorded once. V usage is TRBV7-9 and J usage is TRBJ2-1; 7 bases agree with TRBD1. The V segment lost 6 bases and the J segment 0 bases; nucleotides outside the gene matches: 8. Germline loops: CDR1 SEHNR, CDR2 FQNEAQ (reference sequence). The CDR3 is made up of 16 amino acids. CDR3 sequence: CASRSGQASSYNEQFF. DNA of the CDR3: TGTGCCAGCAGATCTGGACAGGCGAGCTCCTACAATGAGCAGTTCTTC.